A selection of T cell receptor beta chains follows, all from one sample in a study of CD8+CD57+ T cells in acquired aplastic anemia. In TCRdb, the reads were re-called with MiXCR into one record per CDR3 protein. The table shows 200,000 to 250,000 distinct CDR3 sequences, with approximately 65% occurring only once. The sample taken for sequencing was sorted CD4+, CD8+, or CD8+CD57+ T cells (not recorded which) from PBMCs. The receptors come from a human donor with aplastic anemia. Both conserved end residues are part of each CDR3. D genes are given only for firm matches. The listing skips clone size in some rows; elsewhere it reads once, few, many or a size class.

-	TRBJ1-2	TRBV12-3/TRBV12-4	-	TGTGCCAGCAGTTTTGGTGTGGTGTATGGCTACACCTTC	CASSFGVVYGYTF
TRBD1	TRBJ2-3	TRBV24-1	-	TGTGCCACCAGTGATCCAAGGTTAAGGACAGGGGTTTTTGGCACAGATACGCAGTATTTT	CATSDPRLRTGVFGTDTQYF
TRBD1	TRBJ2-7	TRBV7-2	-	TGTGCCAGCAGCTTAGTTGGACAGGGTTACGGCGAGCAGTACTTC	CASSLVGQGYGEQYF
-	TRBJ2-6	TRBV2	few	TGTGCCCAGAGGTGGGAGGTTTCTGGGGCCAACGTCCTGACTTTC	CAQRWEVSGANVLTF
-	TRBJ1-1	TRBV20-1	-	TGCAGTGTCCGGACGGGAACTGAAGCTTTCTTT	CSVRTGTEAFF
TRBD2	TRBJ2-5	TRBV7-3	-	TGTGCCAGCAGCCCGCGACTAGCGGGAGGGCCGGCGCAAGAGACCCAGTACTTC	CASSPRLAGGPAQETQYF
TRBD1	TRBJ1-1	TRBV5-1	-	TGCGCCAGCAGCCCGACAGGGTCCACTGAAGCTTTCTTT	CASSPTGSTEAFF
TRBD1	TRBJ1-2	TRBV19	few	TGTGCCAGTCGGACAGGGGGCTATGGCTACACCTTC	CASRTGGYGYTF
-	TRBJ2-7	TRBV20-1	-	TGCAGTGCTAGGGACACCTTATCCTACGAGCAGTACTTC	CSARDTLSYEQYF
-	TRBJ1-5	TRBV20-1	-	TGCAGTGCTAGAGGATCGTTTGGGGGCGACCAGCCCCAGCATTTT	CSARGSFGGDQPQHF
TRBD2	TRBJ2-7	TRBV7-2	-	TGTGCCAGCAGCACGCGCGCTAGCGGGCCGAGCTCCTACGAGCAGTACTTC	CASSTRASGPSSYEQYF